Following are 5 T cell receptor beta chains from one sample sequenced in a study of Graves' ophthalmopathy and Graves' hyperthyroidism. The study amplified TCR beta CDR3 regions using RNA transcripts. HTBI-primed RT-PCR formed the first round, and a multiplex PCR formed the second. In TCRdb, the multiplex PCR reads were re-called with MiXCR into one record per CDR3 protein. The sample has some 360,000 distinct CDR3 sequences, 17% seen once. The sequenced material came from peripheral blood. The receptors derive from an adult woman with stable Graves' hyperthyroidism.

The chain uses TRBV10-1 and TRBJ2-5; D remains unclear. V gave up 3 bases and J gave up 7 bases, with 18 bases separating them. The CDR3 totals 15 residues. Germline V gives CDR1 WNHNN, CDR2 SYGVQD (reference sequence). The CDR3 region has the DNA TGCGCCAGCAGTGATAAAAGTAGTGATATGGGGACCCAGTACTTC. It is translated as CASSDKSSDMGTQYF.

This clonotype was seen a few times. V is TRBV3-1 and J is TRBJ1-2, with 8 bases aligning to TRBD1. V shed 4 bases and J 1 base; nucleotides not matched to a gene: 8. Germline loops: CDR1 LGHDT, CDR2 YNNKEL (reference sequence). The length of the CDR3 is 16 residues. The CDR3 DNA follows: TGTGCCAGCAGCCGGGCAGGGGGCAGAAGTAACTATGGCTACACCTTC. Its protein is CASSRAGGRSNYGYTF.

This clonotype was seen only a few times. The chain has TRBV7-2 and TRBJ1-5; D not certain. The CDR3 spans 13 residues. Germline V gene lookup returns CDR1 SGHTA and CDR2 FQGNSA. The germline V and J ends were trimmed by 1 base and 6 bases, with 7 bases remaining between them. In DNA, the CDR3 is TGTGCCAGCAGCTTAGAGGCCCGTCAGCCCCAGCATTTT. Amino acids: CASSLEARQPQHF.

This rearrangement joins TRBV12-3 or TRBV12-4 to TRBJ2-7, with TRBD2 identical over 10 bases. The trim removed 6 bases at V and 0 bases at J, leaving 17 bases unmatched. The CDR3 loop spans 19 amino acids. The CDR3 here is CASSDRAKTSGPPSYEQYF. The CDR3 DNA is TGTGCCAGCAGCGATAGGGCTAAGACTAGCGGGCCTCCCTCCTACGAGCAGTACTTC.

This rearrangement joins TRBV5-1 to TRBJ2-7; weak D call: TRBD2 (5 bases). The CDR3 has 17 residues. Germline CDR1 reads SGHRS; CDR2 reads YFSETQ. Deletions cut 0 bases from V and 6 bases from J, with 22 bases between. DNA for the CDR3: TGCGCCAGCAGCTTGGGGTACCCCCGGCGGCCTACTAGCGAGCAGTACTTC. Protein sequence: CASSLGYPRRPTSEQYF.